A selection of T cell receptor beta chains follows, all from one sample in a study of T cell responses to AZD1222 COVID-19 vaccine. The data were produced by immunoSEQ multiplex PCR, yet TCRdb's version contains in-frame clones alone and is incomplete. Of about 140,000 clones listed, 91% are singletons. Material: peripheral blood, obtained 28 days after the second dose of the MenACWY control vaccine. The receptors come from an adult who received the MenACWY meningococcal vaccine as a control. CDR3s include the opening cysteine and the closing phenylalanine or tryptophan. Fields, in order: D gene, J gene, V gene, clone size, CDR3 DNA, CDR3 protein. D genes are given only for firm matches. Rows give clone size only sometimes, using once, few, many, or a class for an expanded clone.

TRBD1,TRBJ2-7,TRBV18,NA,TGTGCCAGCTCACCTCTGGACAGGGGTGGCGAGCAGTACTTC,CASSPLDRGGEQYF
TRBD2,TRBJ2-2,TRBV27,NA,TGTGCCAGCAGTTCGAGCGGGGGGGTAGGCGGGGAGCTGTTTTTT,CASSSSGGVGGELFF
NA,TRBJ2-7,TRBV21-1,NA,TGTGCCAGCAGCACTGGCGCTTACTACGAGCAGTACTTC,CASSTGAYYEQYF
TRBD2,TRBJ2-3,TRBV6-6,NA,TGTGCCAGCACTCCCCGCGGGGAGGGGACAGATACGCAGTATTTT,CASTPRGEGTDTQYF
TRBD1,TRBJ2-1,TRBV6-1,NA,TGTGCCAGCAGTGACCACAGGGGGCCACGTGAGCAGTTCTTC,CASSDHRGPREQFF
NA,TRBJ2-5,TRBV28,NA,TGTGCCAGCAGTTCCCAGACCCTGACCCTAGAGACCCAGTACTTC,CASSSQTLTLETQYF
TRBD1,TRBJ1-1,TRBV6-2/TRBV6-3,NA,TGTGCCAGCAGCATACAGGGGGCTTTCACTGAAGCTTTCTTT,CASSIQGAFTEAFF
NA,TRBJ2-3,TRBV29-1,NA,TGCAGCGGGGGGGCCCCAGTTGGTTCCCCAGATACGCAGTATTTT,CSGGAPVGSPDTQYF
NA,TRBJ1-1,TRBV7-9,NA,TGTGCCAGCAGCTTAGCCACTGAAGCTTTCTTT,CASSLATEAFF
TRBD1,TRBJ2-2,TRBV20-1,once,TGCAGTGCTAGTGACCCGGGACAGACGACCGGGGAGCTGTTTTTT,CSASDPGQTTGELFF
TRBD1,TRBJ2-7,TRBV18,NA,TGTGCCAGCTCACCACCCTCAGGGGGCGGCTACGAGCAGTACTTC,CASSPPSGGGYEQYF
NA,TRBJ1-5,TRBV6-2/TRBV6-3,NA,TGTGCCAGCAGTTACCCGGCAGGGGCAGCTCAGCCCCAGCATTTT,CASSYPAGAAQPQHF
NA,TRBJ1-2,TRBV6-2/TRBV6-3,NA,TGTGCCAGCAGTTACGGCGGGGGGAACTATGGCTACACCTTC,CASSYGGGNYGYTF
NA,TRBJ2-7,TRBV5-8,NA,TGTGCCAGCAGCTTGGGGGGGGCCGAGCAGTACTTC,CASSLGGAEQYF
NA,TRBJ1-4,TRBV6-2/TRBV6-3,NA,TGTGCCAGCAGTAGGGGAAATCGAAACGGCCTGTTTTTT,CASSRGNRNGLFF
NA,TRBJ1-5,TRBV18,NA,TGTGCCAGCTCACCAGGGGATAGCAATCAGCCCCAGCATTTT,CASSPGDSNQPQHF
TRBD2,TRBJ2-1,TRBV2,few,TGTGCCAGCAGTGAAGTGCTAGCGGGAGGCCTCTACAATGAGCAGTTCTTC,CASSEVLAGGLYNEQFF
NA,TRBJ2-3,TRBV10-1,NA,TGCGCCAGCAGTGACCGTTTTATCCCGGGCACAGATACGCAGTATTTT,CASSDRFIPGTDTQYF